Below are 10 T cell receptor beta chains sequenced from a single sample in a study of preoperative IRX-2 immunotherapy in early breast cancer. Treatment here: preoperative locoregional IRX-2 cytokine immunotherapy. This table comes from immunoSEQ multiplex PCR, and its TCRdb copy is limited to in-frame clones, with some not included. This table has 90,000 to 100,000 clones, more than 80% appearing once. The sequenced sample was tumor tissue, obtained after IRX-2 immunotherapy. All receptors come from a human donor with breast cancer.

The chain combines TRBV6-8 with TRBJ1-1, with D possibly being TRBD1 (5 bases). Trimming shortened V by 7 bases and J by 10 bases, and 22 bases separated the two germline ends. Germline V gene data show CDR1 as MNHGY and CDR2 as SAAAGT. The CDR3 is made up of 14 amino acids. CDR3 sequence: CASNLGQTVGAAFF. The CDR3 nucleotides read TGTGCCAGCAATCTGGGCCAGACGGTCGGGGCAGCTTTCTTT.

The chain is built from TRBV15 and TRBJ2-2, with D perhaps matching TRBD2 (6 bases). This CDR3 region has 15 residues. Trimming took off 6 bases at V and 5 bases at J, with 16 bases between the two ends. Per the germline V gene, CDR1 is LNHNV and CDR2 is YYDKDF (reference sequence). CDR3 DNA: TGTGCCACCAGTAGCCAGGAGGGATCTACCGGGGAGCTGTTTTTT. Translating it yields CATSSQEGSTGELFF.

This clone is a singleton in its sample. The V call is TRBV11-3, the J call TRBJ1-4; 10 bases fit TRBD1. Germline V CDR1 and CDR2: SGHNT, YENEEA. The CDR3 spans 15 residues. J lost 6 bases, V lost 4 bases, and 5 bases had no gene match. This chain's CDR3 is CASSSTDRGHEKLFF. The CDR3 nucleotides read TGTGCCAGCAGCTCCACCGACAGGGGGCATGAAAAACTGTTTTTT. Full variable domain (missing parts from reference TRBV11-3 and TRBJ1-4): EAGVVQSPRYKIIEKKQPVAFWCNPISGHNTLYWYLQNLGQGPELLIRYENEEAVDDSQLPKDRFSAERLKGVDSTLKIQPAELGDSAVYLCASSSTDRGHEKLFFGSGTQLSVL.

DNA for the CDR3: TGTGCCTGGAGCGGTTCCGGGACAGCTGGAAATAATCAGCCCCAGCATTTT. Its translation is CAWSGSGTAGNNQPQHF. This rearrangement joins TRBV30 to TRBJ1-5; 7 bases map to TRBD1. V lost 3 bases, J lost 4 bases, and 15 bases stayed unmatched. Germline V gives CDR1 GTSNPN, CDR2 SVGIG (reference sequence). The CDR3 is made up of 17 amino acids.

The V and J genes are TRBV18 and TRBJ1-6; D is unclear. Trimming cost V 3 bases and J 8 bases, with 11 bases left between them. Germline loops: CDR1 KGHSH, CDR2 LQKENI. The CDR3 has 14 residues. CDR3 amino acids: CASSPGMSDSPLHF. The CDR3 coding sequence is TGTGCCAGCTCACCGGGGATGTCTGATTCACCCCTCCACTTT. Based on the CDR3 plus reference TRBV18 and TRBJ1-6, the full variable domain is NAGVMQNPRHLVRRRGQEARLRCSPMKGHSHVYWYRQLPEEGLKFMVYLQKENIIDESGMPKERFSAEFPKEGPSILRIQQVVRGDSAAYFCASSPGMSDSPLHFGNGTRLTVT.

The gene calls are TRBV19 and TRBJ1-5; D is ambiguous. Trimming pared 6 bases from V and 4 bases from J, leaving 10 bases between. The germline V gene has CDR1 LNHDA and CDR2 SQIVND (reference sequence). CDR3 length equals 13 residues. The CDR3 nucleotides are TGTGCCAGTAGGCTCCAAACTAATCAGCCCCAGCATTTT. As protein: CASRLQTNQPQHF.

This rearrangement joins TRBV28 to TRBJ1-3; no firm D call. The V end was cut by 6 bases, the J end by 0 bases, with 15 bases between. CDR3 length: 16 residues. Germline CDR1 MDHEN, CDR2 SYDVKM. The CDR3 is CASSQEHSPSGNTIYF. CDR3 nucleotides: TGTGCCAGCAGCCAAGAACACAGTCCCTCTGGAAACACCATATATTTT.

V usage is TRBV5-1 and J usage is TRBJ2-7; 10 bases map to TRBD2. The J segment lost 1 base and the V segment lost 3 bases, leaving 7 bases of the junction unmatched. The CDR3 is made up of 16 amino acids. The germline gives CDR1 SGHRS, CDR2 YFSETQ. The CDR3 reads CASSSTLAGKSYEQYF. Here the CDR3 DNA reads TGCGCCAGCAGCTCCACACTAGCGGGGAAATCCTACGAGCAGTACTTC.

This sequence joins TRBV6-8 and TRBJ1-2; D ambiguous. Germline CDR1 and CDR2: MNHGY and SAAAGT. The CDR3 runs 13 residues. Trimming removed 5 bases at V and 3 bases at J, with 10 bases between. The CDR3 here is CASSGDGYYGYTF. The CDR3 DNA follows: TGTGCCAGCAGTGGAGACGGATACTATGGCTACACCTTC.

V usage is TRBV6-8 and J usage is TRBJ1-5; D ambiguous. Per germline, CDR1 MNHGY and CDR2 SAAAGT. With 5 bases removed from V and 0 bases from J, the gap between germline ends came to 11 bases. The CDR3 spans 15 residues. The CDR3 loop is CASSEVGYSNQPQHF. The CDR3 DNA reads as TGTGCCAGCAGTGAGGTAGGATATAGCAATCAGCCCCAGCATTTT.